This paragraph reports one TCR beta chain. Its antigen is not identified. Time point here: patch test 3, about 24 weeks after DPC sensitization. Indicated treatment: therapeutic diphenylcyclopropenone sensitization with weekly scalp DPC. The CDR3 covers 14 residues. With 3 bases removed from V and 8 bases from J, the gap between germline ends came to 11 bases. CDR1 and CDR2 from the germline V gene are MGHRA and YSYEKL. MiXCR, run by TCRdb on the RACE reads, gives a single entry per CDR3 protein. The sample holds approximately 72,000 distinct CDR3 sequences, 11% seen once. These data come from a study of human T cells and chemical hapten exposure. Study results and limitations: Controls formed significantly fewer large CDR3 similarity clusters than expanded TCRs did.

The input for sequencing was whole blood, taken in connection with sensitization to the hapten diphenylcyclopropenone (DPC). The rearrangement uses TRBV4-1 and TRBJ1-6, with D unclear. This receptor was identified in a woman aged 45-65 years with alopecia areata. Some clones in this sample may be carry-over from other donors' samples. The CDR3 coding sequence is TGCGCCAGCAGCCAGGGAATCGGGTATTCACCCCTCCACTTT. Encoded protein: CASSQGIGYSPLHF.